This T cell receptor beta chain appears in the sequencing data of a study of long-term antiretroviral therapy in people with HIV. General study findings and limits: Repertoire dominance by clones expanded before ART was seen at all time points.

No fewer than two post-ART and no fewer than one pre-ART PBMC samples existed for each donor. Treated in the United States were all of the participants with HIV. This was the immunoSEQ v3.0 assay at survey level. The data were produced by immunoSEQ multiplex PCR, yet TCRdb's version contains in-frame clones alone and is incomplete. The table includes around 30,000 clones, around 85% detected once. For this clone: The antigen is undetermined.

From germline, CDR1 is ENHRY and CDR2 SYGVKD. There are 14 residues in the CDR3. Trimming removed 2 bases at V and 4 bases at J, with 11 bases between. Sequencing used unsorted PBMCs, obtained 3 years after starting antiretroviral therapy. The V and J genes are TRBV10-3 and TRBJ1-2; D not certain. The sequence was obtained from a middle-aged man with HIV. The CDR3 protein is CAISEGLLVYGYTF. As DNA, the CDR3 is TGTGCCATCAGTGAGGGTCTCCTGGTCTATGGCTACACCTTC.